The rows below give T cell receptor beta chains drawn from one sample of a study of regulatory T cells in long-lasting Graves disease. TCRdb ran MiXCR on the multiplex PCR reads and lists one entry per CDR3 protein. This table has around 480,000 distinct CDR3 sequences, about a sixth appearing once. The same sample was also used in a study of T cells in Graves' hyperthyroidism and ophthalmopathy.

The material sequenced was peripheral blood mononuclear cells (PBMCs), taken at new diagnosis, from a patient treated with antithyroid drugs. These receptors originate from a man in his forties with Graves disease. The CDR3 runs from the conserved cysteine through the conserved F or W. The order of the fields is clone size, D gene, J gene, V gene, CDR3 DNA, CDR3 protein. D genes are given only for firm matches. Only part of the rows carry a size: once, few, many, or a class if the clone is expanded.

many,TRBD1,TRBJ2-5,TRBV28,TGTGCCAGCAGGTCGGACAGGGTGGGGGAGACCCAGTACTTC,CASRSDRVGETQYF
many,TRBD1,TRBJ2-5,TRBV7-9,TGTGCCAGCAGCTTAGAGACAGGGCCGGGGACCCAGTACTTC,CASSLETGPGTQYF
many,TRBD2,TRBJ2-1,TRBV24-1,TGTGCCACCAGTAGTCCTAGCGGGAACTACAATGAGCAGTTCTTC,CATSSPSGNYNEQFF
few,.,TRBJ2-1,TRBV29-1,TGCAGCGTTGAAACACAATACAATGAGCAGTTCTTC,CSVETQYNEQFF
.,.,TRBJ1-3,TRBV28,TGTGCCAGCAGTTCAGGACGGCTTCCCATCCTGGGGACCATATATTTT,CASSSGRLPILGTIYF
.,.,TRBJ2-5,TRBV5-1,TGCGCCAGCAGCTTGTATACAGGGAGGGAGACCCAGTACTTC,CASSLYTGRETQYF
many,TRBD1,TRBJ1-2,TRBV5-6,TGTGCCAGCAGCCTTGAGACGACAGGGCGGTATGGCTACACCTTC,CASSLETTGRYGYTF
many,TRBD1,TRBJ1-1,TRBV28,TGTGCCAGCAGGGACAGGGAGTGGAAACCTGAAGCTTTCTTT,CASRDREWKPEAFF
few,TRBD2,TRBJ2-7,TRBV14,TGTGCCAGCAGCCAAGACTGGCTAGCGGGGACCTACGAGCAGTACTTC,CASSQDWLAGTYEQYF
once,.,TRBJ2-5,TRBV20-1,TGCAGTGCCCCGGGACTCAACTCCCCAAAAGAGACCCAGTACTTC,CSAPGLNSPKETQYF
.,TRBD1,TRBJ1-5,TRBV7-2,TGTGCCAGCAGCCGGGACAGGGGGCTCCAGCCCCAGCATTTT,CASSRDRGLQPQHF
many,.,TRBJ2-7,TRBV30,TGTGCCTGGAGTGTAGACGGGATGTCGGAGCAGTACTTC,CAWSVDGMSEQYF
few,.,TRBJ2-7,TRBV12-3/TRBV12-4,TGTGCCAGCGCTAGCGCCTTTGTCGAGCAGTACTTC,CASASAFVEQYF